This entry lists 24 T cell receptor beta chains sequenced from one sample in a study of tumor-infiltrating lymphocytes in localized non-small cell lung cancer. The protocol was immunoSEQ multiplex PCR, while the TCRdb copy is restricted to in-frame clones and leaves out a portion. The sample shows 7,000 or so clones, 74% of them seen only once. The sample comprised uninvolved lung tissue not adjacent to the tumor. The source is a human donor with non-small cell lung cancer.

V usage is TRBV5-4 and J usage is TRBJ2-7, with D maybe TRBD2 (6 bases). The CDR3 covers 13 residues. V shed 2 bases and J shed 6 bases, with 12 bases lying between them. CDR1 and CDR2 from the germline V gene are SGHNT and YYREEE (reference sequence). CDR3 bases: TGTGCCAGCAGCTTATACGGGACTCCCGAGCAGTACTTC. This encodes CASSLYGTPEQYF.

About this clone: This CDR3 is also generated by other DNA sequences in the sample. The gene calls are TRBV11-2 and TRBJ2-7; D is ambiguous. V shed 4 bases and J shed 0 bases, with 1 base lying between them. This CDR3 region has 11 residues. Germline-derived CDR1 and CDR2 are SGHAT and FQNNGV. The CDR3 DNA sequence: TGTGCCAGCAGCTCCTCCTACGAGCAGTACTTC. Protein sequence: CASSSSYEQYF.

This sequence joins TRBV7-9 and TRBJ2-1; D is tentatively TRBD1 or TRBD2 (5 bases each). The CDR3 runs to 15 residues. V lost 5 bases and J lost 0, with 11 bases in between. Germline CDR1 reads SEHNR; CDR2 reads FQNEAQ (reference sequence). The CDR3 region has the DNA TGTGCCAGCAGCCCACCGGGACCCTCCTACAATGAGCAGTTCTTC. It translates to CASSPPGPSYNEQFF.

The rearrangement links TRBV6-6 to TRBJ2-1; D may correspond to TRBD1 or TRBD2 (5 bases each). The V and J ends lost 0 bases and 7 bases respectively, with 16 bases between them. The CDR3 has 16 residues. The germline CDR1 and CDR2 sequences are MNHNY and SVGAGI (reference sequence). The CDR3 is CASSYSPTGWGNEQFF. The CDR3 DNA sequence: TGTGCCAGCAGTTACTCCCCAACGGGGTGGGGGAATGAGCAGTTCTTC.

This clone came up once. The chain is built from TRBV2 and TRBJ2-3; D is unresolved. The CDR3 spans 13 residues. Trimming shortened V by 2 bases and J by 1 base, and 4 bases separated the two germline ends. Germline CDR1 is SNHLY and CDR2 is FYNNEI. The CDR3 nucleotides are TGTGCCAGCAGTGAACTAGGCACAGATACGCAGTATTTT. It encodes CASSELGTDTQYF.

The chain is built from TRBV30 and TRBJ2-7; possible D gene TRBD2, 6 bases. Deletions cut 1 base from V and 0 bases from J, with 13 bases between. This CDR3 is 15 amino acids long. CDR1 is GTSNPN, CDR2 SVGIG, per germline (reference sequence). The CDR3 nucleotides read TGTGCCTGGAGTGGCCTGACTAGGTCCTCCTACGAGCAGTACTTC. This translates into CAWSGLTRSSYEQYF.

J is TRBJ2-2 and V is TRBV11-3; D call uncertain. The V end lost 3 bases, the J end lost 4 bases, and 6 bases lay between the germline ends. CDR1 is SGHNT, CDR2 YENEEA, per germline. The CDR3 runs 13 residues. CDR3 region: CASSFDFTGELFF. Here the CDR3 DNA reads TGTGCCAGCAGCTTCGACTTCACCGGGGAGCTGTTTTTT.

This chain uses TRBV2 with TRBJ2-7; TRBD2 aligns across 8 bases. The germline CDR1 and CDR2 sequences are SNHLY and FYNNEI. The CDR3 covers 12 residues. V was clipped by 5 bases and J by 6 bases; unmatched bases: 3. The CDR3 region has the DNA TGTGCCAGCAGTCGAGCGGGAGCCGAGCAGTACTTC. It translates to CASSRAGAEQYF.

J is TRBJ2-1 and V is TRBV6-5; no firm D call. Between the trimmed V and J ends, which lost 5 bases and 8 bases, there was a span of 16 bases. Germline assignment: CDR1 MNHEY and CDR2 SVGAGI. CDR3 size: 14 residues. The DNA of the CDR3 is TGTGCCAGCAGTCCCGCTGGCATTCCTTATGAGCAGTTCTTC. Its protein is CASSPAGIPYEQFF.

This clone was detected only once. V usage is TRBV9 and J usage is TRBJ2-3; 7 positions match TRBD2. The CDR3 has 18 amino acids. Losses at the gene ends were 0 bases for V and 0 bases for J; bases not matched to a gene: 10. Per germline, CDR1 SGDLS and CDR2 YYNGEE. CDR3 amino acids: CASSVEGGDSLSTDTQYF. CDR3 in DNA: TGTGCCAGCAGCGTAGAGGGAGGGGACTCTCTGAGCACAGATACGCAGTATTTT.

The V and J genes are TRBV14 and TRBJ2-7; 12 bases are a match to TRBD2. The CDR3 consists of 15 residues. V gave up 1 base and J gave up 7 bases; unmatched junction bases: 5. Germline CDR1 and CDR2: SGHDN and FVKESK. The CDR3 reads CASSQGLAGVREQYF. DNA of the CDR3: TGTGCCAGCAGCCAAGGACTAGCGGGAGTAAGGGAGCAGTACTTC.

J is TRBJ1-6 and V is TRBV19, with D unresolved. The CDR3 extends over 15 amino acids. The germline gives CDR1 LNHDA, CDR2 SQIVND (reference sequence). Deletions cut 5 bases from V and 5 bases from J, with 13 bases between. CDR3 region: CASSAQLHDNSPLHF. CDR3 in DNA: TGTGCCAGTAGTGCGCAGCTTCATGATAATTCACCCCTCCACTTT.

The V call is TRBV7-8, the J call TRBJ2-2; 9 positions match TRBD1. This CDR3 comprises 16 residues. Losses at the gene ends were 4 bases for V and 1 base for J; bases not matched to a gene: 4. CDR1 is SGHVS, CDR2 FQNEAQ, per germline. The CDR3 DNA reads TGTGCCAGCAGCTCCCAGACAGGGGGGAACACCGGGGAGCTGTTTTTT. This sequence encodes CASSSQTGGNTGELFF. Full variable domain (missing parts from reference TRBV7-8 and TRBJ2-2): GAGVSQSPRYKVAKRGQDVALRCDPISGHVSLFWYQQALGQGPEFLTYFQNEAQLDKSGLPSDRFFAERPEGSVSTLKIQRTQQEDSAVYLCASSSQTGGNTGELFFGEGSRLTVL.

The rearrangement uses TRBV4-3 and TRBJ1-1, with D unclear. V was shortened by 0 bases and J by 4 bases, with 6 bases between the two germline ends. Germline V gene data show CDR1 as LGHNA and CDR2 as YSLEER. CDR3 length equals 13 residues. This CDR3 is CASSQDLSTEAFF. CDR3 in DNA: TGCGCCAGCAGCCAAGATTTGAGCACTGAAGCTTTCTTT.

The rearrangement links TRBV6-6 to TRBJ2-2; D gene ambiguous. CDR1 is MNHNY, CDR2 SVGAGI, per germline (reference sequence). V was cut by 8 bases and J by 0 bases, with 16 bases left in between. The CDR3 runs 16 residues. Here the CDR3 reads CASLRGELTNTGELFF. CDR3 in DNA: TGTGCCAGCCTCCGTGGTGAACTTACGAACACCGGGGAGCTGTTTTTT.

The chain couples TRBV6-1 to TRBJ1-6; D is possibly TRBD1 (5 bases). The CDR3 has 16 amino acids. Trimming cost V 3 bases and J 7 bases, with 16 bases left between them. Germline assignment: CDR1 MNHNS and CDR2 SASEGT. Here the CDR3 DNA reads TGTGCCAGCAGTGACTTTGGGGCCGGGACCAATTCACCCCTCCACTTT. It specifies CASSDFGAGTNSPLHF.

This chain uses TRBV19 with TRBJ2-7; the match to TRBD2 covers 11 bases. Trimming took 8 bases from V and 7 from J; bases not matched to a gene: 13. CDR1 LNHDA and CDR2 SQIVND come from the germline V gene (reference sequence). The CDR3 consists of 15 residues. The CDR3 nucleotides read TGTGCCAGTGGCACCGGGACTAGCGGTGGGCGTGAGCAGTACTTC. Translation gives CASGTGTSGGREQYF.

This clone was seen just once. The J gene is TRBJ2-3, the V gene TRBV4-2; no clear D. The CDR3 has 14 residues. Germline V gene lookup returns CDR1 LGHNA and CDR2 YNFKEQ. The V end was cut by 0 bases, the J end by 1 base, with 5 bases between. The CDR3 reads CASSQEVGTDTQYF. In DNA form, the CDR3 reads TGTGCCAGCAGCCAAGAAGTCGGCACAGATACGCAGTATTTT.

The V call is TRBV7-8, the J call TRBJ2-1, with D unresolved. The CDR3 spans 16 residues. V dropped 4 bases and J dropped 4 bases, with 17 bases sitting between them. Germline assignment: CDR1 SGHVS and CDR2 FQNEAQ. DNA of the CDR3: TGTGCCAGCAGCTGGTGGGGAAGAAATCTGTACAATGAGCAGTTCTTC. Translated: CASSWWGRNLYNEQFF.

This chain uses TRBV7-8 with TRBJ2-5, with TRBD2 as a possible D gene (5 bases). The CDR3 contains 13 residues. V lost 10 bases and J 4 bases, leaving 16 bases between the germline ends. Germline V gives CDR1 SGHVS, CDR2 FQNEAQ. CDR3 sequence reads: CATGRGSRETQYF. CDR3 coding DNA: TGTGCCACCGGTCGAGGGAGTCGAGAGACCCAGTACTTC.

J is TRBJ2-1 and V is TRBV11-3; D remains unclear. Germline V gene lookup returns CDR1 SGHNT and CDR2 YENEEA. The CDR3 spans 15 residues. V was clipped by 3 bases and J by 6 bases, with 15 bases between them. The CDR3: CASSLGGKASNEQFF. DNA for the CDR3: TGTGCCAGCAGCTTGGGTGGGAAGGCTAGCAATGAGCAGTTCTTC. Variable domain in full (rest from reference TRBV11-3 and TRBJ2-1): EAGVVQSPRYKIIEKKQPVAFWCNPISGHNTLYWYLQNLGQGPELLIRYENEEAVDDSQLPKDRFSAERLKGVDSTLKIQPAELGDSAVYLCASSLGGKASNEQFFGPGTRLTVL.

Note on this clone: Other nucleotide sequences from this sample produce the same CDR3. CDR3 loop: CASSPGQAGGYTF. CDR3 sequence (DNA): TGTGCCAGCAGTCCCGGACAGGCTGGGGGCTACACCTTC. This rearrangement joins TRBV28 to TRBJ1-2; 7 bases map to TRBD1. Germline CDR1 is MDHEN and CDR2 is SYDVKM. The CDR3 contains 13 residues. V shed 5 bases and J 8 bases; nucleotides not matched to a gene: 8.

The rearrangement uses TRBV4-3 and TRBJ2-5; TRBD1 matches at 9 bases. CDR3 size: 15 residues. J was trimmed by 4 bases and V by 0 bases; bases with no gene match: 3. In germline, CDR1 is LGHNA, CDR2 YSLEER. The CDR3 DNA sequence: TGCGCCAGCAGCCAAGATCGGGGACAGGGAGAGACCCAGTACTTC. Its translation: CASSQDRGQGETQYF.

The DNA of the CDR3 is TGTGCCAGCAGCCAAAGGTTAGGGACTAGCGGGACCTCCTACGAGCAGTACTTC. Residues: CASSQRLGTSGTSYEQYF. This chain connects TRBV4-2 to TRBJ2-7; TRBD2 matches 13 bases. The V and J ends lost 2 bases and 0 bases, in that order; junction bases with no gene match: 7. The germline V gene encodes CDR1 LGHNA and CDR2 YNFKEQ. CDR3 length: 18 amino acids.